This T cell receptor (beta chain) was obtained from a study of identical twins (dated by TCRdb to 2015 to 2016). About the investigation overall: To test whether fetal clonotypes persist, this study deep-sequenced TCR alpha and beta repertoires from monozygotic twins, from unrelated adults of various ages, and from cord blood. Replicate twin experiments were performed at different times using different library preparation protocols to rule out contamination. Summary of the overall study and its limitations: Invariant T cells such as MAIT and iNKT could partly confound zero-insertion analyses, though diverse VJ usage argued against this for most clonotypes. Because the same donors could not be followed over many years, the conclusions relied on cross-sectional statistical analysis. Abundant cord blood beta clonotypes carried fewer insertions; young adult naive repertoires showed a weaker similar trend, while memory repertoires showed none. Compared with coincidental sharing between unrelated individuals, out-of-frame TCR alpha sequences shared between twins had an excess of sequences with low generation probability. Out-of-frame TCR alpha sharing in monozygotic twins was systematically underestimated by recombination models, whereas sharing between unrelated individuals was in agreement with the recombination models. Excess twin sharing in beta out-of-frame sequences was weaker because fewer shared sequences lowered the signal-to-noise ratio.

Worth noting for this clonotype: There is no known antigen for this receptor. No much larger clone is present one base from it, and per-base qualities are unavailable.

The library was built by means of 5' RACE. Sequencing was carried out with an Illumina HiSeq 2000. Template switching added a universal primer binding site, and the final cDNA carried a unique molecular identifier that allowed TCR cDNA molecules to be counted accurately. First-strand cDNA for TCR alpha and beta chains was synthesized from specific primers in the conserved constant-segment region. To control for contamination, every cDNA library carried two barcodes: a SMART-Mk sample barcode plus Illumina barcodes. Two successive PCR steps introduced TruSeq adapter sequences along with Illumina sample barcodes. Sequencing of the TCR alpha and beta cDNA libraries was done on the Illumina HiSeq platform using custom primers. The source study handled its data this way. Raw reads were processed with MiGEC to extract unique molecular identifiers, and MiXCR was used to determine CDR3 positions. Recombination models were inferred per individual with the repgenHMM and IGoR tools using an EM algorithm. Shared clonotype analysis was performed with the tcR package in R, normalizing sharing by the product of cloneset sizes. To study raw recombination without the effects of thymic and clonal selection, out-of-frame nonproductive sequences were analyzed. The public sequencing data were trimmed at Q25 with fastp and processed into clonotypes with MiXCR by TCRdb, which kept only in-frame beta chains. Identical CDR3 proteins give one entry, which carries the most common genes and DNA. What appears here as the V and J calls and clone size reflects TCRdb's work, not the paper's. A total of 1.5 million to 2 million distinct CDR3 sequences appear in this sample, around 29% of them only once. The biggest ten clones account for 0.25% to 0.3% of the sample.

Deletion took 11 bases off V and 8 bases off J, with a span of 15 bases between the germline ends. The CDR3 covers 11 residues, taking in both the cysteine and the phenylalanine. The read is trimmed to its CDR3 DNA, 33 bases read in frame from base 1. The germline V gene gives CDR1 as ENHRY and CDR2 as SYGVKD. All donors were healthy Caucasians. This chain is built from TRBV10-3 and TRBJ1-2, with TRBD1 perhaps the D gene, on 6 matching bases. The source is a newborn girl in good health. Sequenced material: cord blood. CDR3 sequence: CAVHTGLGYTF. The bases are TGTGCCGTTCACACAGGGTTGGGCTACACCTTC.